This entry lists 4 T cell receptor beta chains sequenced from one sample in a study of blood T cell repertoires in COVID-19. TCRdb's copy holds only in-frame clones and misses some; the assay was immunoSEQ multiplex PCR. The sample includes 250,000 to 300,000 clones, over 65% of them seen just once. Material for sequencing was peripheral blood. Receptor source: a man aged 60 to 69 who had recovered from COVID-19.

The chain's CDR3 is CASSLTGDRGGTGELFF. In DNA form, the CDR3 reads TGTGCCAGCAGCCTCACAGGCGACAGGGGAGGCACCGGGGAGCTGTTTTTT. This chain links TRBV27 with TRBJ2-2, with 8 bases lining up with TRBD1. The CDR3 is 17 residues long. Per the germline V gene, CDR1 is MNHEY and CDR2 is SMNVEV (reference sequence). Trimming removed 6 bases from V and 4 bases from J; junction bases left unmatched: 13.

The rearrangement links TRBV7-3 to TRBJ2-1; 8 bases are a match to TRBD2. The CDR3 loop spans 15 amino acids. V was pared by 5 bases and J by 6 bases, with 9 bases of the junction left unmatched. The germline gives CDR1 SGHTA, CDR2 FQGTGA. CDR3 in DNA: TGTGCCAGCAGCCCCCGGGGGGGGCTTCCCAATGAGCAGTTCTTC. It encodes CASSPRGGLPNEQFF.

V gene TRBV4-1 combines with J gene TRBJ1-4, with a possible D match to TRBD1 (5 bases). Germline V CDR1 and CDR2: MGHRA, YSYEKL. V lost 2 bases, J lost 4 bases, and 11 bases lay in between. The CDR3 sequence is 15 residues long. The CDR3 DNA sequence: TGCGCCAGCAGCCAACCGACAGTGGTTAATGAAAAACTGTTTTTT. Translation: CASSQPTVVNEKLFF.

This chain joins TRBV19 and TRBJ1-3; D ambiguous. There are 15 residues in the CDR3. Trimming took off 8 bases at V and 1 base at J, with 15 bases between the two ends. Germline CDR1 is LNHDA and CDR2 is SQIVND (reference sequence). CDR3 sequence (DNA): TGTGCCAGTTCACCCCGCGGCAAATCTGGAAACACCATATATTTT. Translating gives CASSPRGKSGNTIYF.